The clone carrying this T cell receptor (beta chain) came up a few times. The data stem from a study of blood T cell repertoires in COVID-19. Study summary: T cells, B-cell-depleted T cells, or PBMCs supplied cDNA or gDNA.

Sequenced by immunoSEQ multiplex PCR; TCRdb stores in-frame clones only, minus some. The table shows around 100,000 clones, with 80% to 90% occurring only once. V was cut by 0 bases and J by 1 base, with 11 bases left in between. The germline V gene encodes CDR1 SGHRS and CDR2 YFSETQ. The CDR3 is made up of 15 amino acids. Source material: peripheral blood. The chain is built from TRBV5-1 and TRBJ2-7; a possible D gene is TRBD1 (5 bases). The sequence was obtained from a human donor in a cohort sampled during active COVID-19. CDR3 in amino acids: CASSLDPDTSYEQYF. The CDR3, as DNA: TGCGCCAGCAGCTTGGACCCGGACACATCCTACGAGCAGTACTTC. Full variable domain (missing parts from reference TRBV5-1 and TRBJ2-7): KAGVTQTPRYLIKTRGQQVTLSCSPISGHRSVSWYQQTPGQGLQFLFEYFSETQRNKGNFPGRFSGRQFSNSRSEMNVSTLELGDSALYLCASSLDPDTSYEQYFGPGTRLTVT.